The 24 T cell receptor beta chains below come from one sample, sequenced in a study of CD8 T cells in ankylosing spondylitis. TCRdb ran MiXCR on the 5' RACE reads and lists one entry per CDR3 protein. The sample holds about 140,000 distinct CDR3 sequences, approximately 7.3% seen once. The source material was blood, either unsorted or a sorted T cell fraction (not recorded which). Source of these receptors: a female donor with ankylosing spondylitis or in good health (not recorded which).

At least ten counts were recorded for this clonotype. The V call is TRBV10-3, the J call TRBJ1-1; D remains ambiguous. This CDR3 spans 15 amino acids. Germline CDR1 reads ENHRY; CDR2 reads SYGVKD. Trimming took off 7 bases at V and 0 bases at J, with 15 bases between the two ends. CDR3 sequence: CAITRGGDMNTEAFF. DNA for the CDR3: TGTGCCATCACCCGGGGAGGAGACATGAACACTGAAGCTTTCTTT.

This clonotype was recorded many times. J is TRBJ1-2 and V is TRBV5-1, with D uncertain. The CDR3 spans 14 residues. Trimming removed 4 bases at V and 4 bases at J, with 14 bases between. Per germline, CDR1 SGHRS and CDR2 YFSETQ. The CDR3 loop reads CASSTAEGGYGYTF. The CDR3 region has the DNA TGCGCCAGCAGCACCGCCGAGGGAGGCTATGGCTACACCTTC.

This clonotype was seen many times. This rearrangement joins TRBV29-1 to TRBJ2-2, with D possibly TRBD1 on 7 matching bases. The CDR3 extends over 14 amino acids. V was shortened by 3 bases and J by 6 bases, with 14 bases between the two germline ends. CDR1 is SQVTM and CDR2 is ANQGSEA in the germline V gene. CDR3 DNA sequence: TGCAGCGTTGACCCTACAGGGGAGGCCGGGGAGCTGTTTTTT. Translating it yields CSVDPTGEAGELFF.

This clonotype was counted at least ten times. The chain couples TRBV4-2 to TRBJ2-1; 9 nucleotides match TRBD2. This CDR3 has 18 residues. In germline, CDR1 is LGHNA, CDR2 YNFKEQ. V was pared by 2 bases and J by 4 bases, with 12 bases of the junction left unmatched. This chain's CDR3 is CASSQLLGAGGSYNEQFF. In DNA form, the CDR3 reads TGTGCCAGCAGCCAACTTCTAGGAGCGGGGGGCTCGTACAATGAGCAGTTCTTC.

This clonotype was observed many times. The chain has TRBV28 and TRBJ2-5; TRBD1 matches 7 bases. V shed 3 bases and J 2 bases; nucleotides not matched to a gene: 18. The CDR3 runs 19 residues. CDR1 is MDHEN, CDR2 SYDVKM, per germline. CDR3 DNA sequence: TGTGCCAGCAGTTTTTCTCTAATAATCAGACAGGGAATTCAAGAGACCCAGTACTTC. Its protein is CASSFSLIIRQGIQETQYF.

This clonotype showed up many times. The gene calls are TRBV20-1 and TRBJ1-5, with D possibly matching TRBD1 (5 bases). The CDR3 totals 14 residues. Looked up from germline, CDR1 is DFQATT and CDR2 is SNEGSKA (reference sequence). The V gene lost 3 bases and the J gene lost 6 bases, with 15 bases spanning the gap. The CDR3 loop is CSASVLGQGQPQHF. The CDR3 nucleotides read TGCAGTGCTAGCGTGTTGGGGCAGGGTCAGCCCCAGCATTTT.

The table lists this clonotype with many counts. V usage is TRBV7-3 and J usage is TRBJ2-1, with a tentative D call TRBD2 (5 bases). The CDR3 contains 13 residues. Per germline, CDR1 SGHTA and CDR2 FQGTGA. Trimming shortened V by 3 bases and J by 9 bases, and 12 bases separated the two germline ends. The CDR3 sequence is CASSLAGLAEQFF. In DNA form, the CDR3 reads TGTGCCAGCAGCTTGGCCGGACTCGCTGAGCAGTTCTTC.

In this sample, this clonotype turned up many times. This chain links TRBV4-1 with TRBJ2-7; no reliable D call. Germline V gene data show CDR1 as MGHRA and CDR2 as YSYEKL. CDR3 length equals 14 residues. Trimming pared 0 bases from V and 7 bases from J, leaving 13 bases between. The CDR3 DNA reads as TGCGCCAGCAGCCAAGACAGGTGGGTTGAGGAGCAGTACTTC. Its translation: CASSQDRWVEEQYF.

This clonotype was found many times. The V and J genes are TRBV4-3 and TRBJ2-7; TRBD1 agrees at 8 bases. Germline CDR1 LGHNA, CDR2 YSLEER. V dropped 1 base and J dropped 2; count of bases not matched to a gene: 1. The CDR3 length is 14 residues. The CDR3 DNA sequence: TGCGCCAGCAGCCAAGTACAGGGGGCCTACGAGCAGTACTTC. Translated: CASSQVQGAYEQYF.

In its sample, this clonotype was seen many times. This chain connects TRBV4-1 to TRBJ2-5; maybe TRBD2 (6 bases). CDR3 length: 15 amino acids. The ends were cut back, 3 bases at V and 5 bases at J, with 16 bases in the middle. Per germline, CDR1 MGHRA and CDR2 YSYEKL. For the CDR3, the DNA is TGCGCCAGCAGCCACGGATGGGGGGAGGAGGAGACCCAGTACTTC. It encodes CASSHGWGEEETQYF.

As for this clonotype: A read error may explain this, as a much larger clone is one base away. This chain links TRBV30 with TRBJ1-2; the D is unclear. Trimming left V 1 base short and J 6 bases short, with 9 bases between. This CDR3 region has 12 residues. Germline CDR1 is GTSNPN and CDR2 is SVGIG (reference sequence). CDR3 sequence (DNA): TGTGCCTGGAGTGAAGGCCTGCATGGCTACACCTTC. Protein: CAWSEGLHGYTF.

This clonotype was seen ten or more times. The chain couples TRBV7-3 to TRBJ1-6, with a tentative D call TRBD1 (5 bases). The CDR3 spans 15 residues. Germline V gene lookup returns CDR1 SGHTA and CDR2 FQGTGA. V was cut by 5 bases and J by 4 bases, with 12 bases left in between. CDR3 sequence: CASSQQDGYNSPLHF. The CDR3 bases are TGTGCCAGCAGCCAACAGGACGGTTATAATTCACCCCTCCACTTT.

This clonotype was picked up many times. The V and J genes are TRBV10-3 and TRBJ2-4; D remains unclear. The CDR3 has 17 residues. V was shortened by 3 bases and J by 0 bases, with 15 bases between the two germline ends. CDR1 is ENHRY and CDR2 is SYGVKD in the germline V gene. CDR3 loop: CAISDPDAMIAKNIQYF. The CDR3, as DNA: TGTGCCATCAGTGACCCAGACGCGATGATAGCCAAAAACATTCAGTACTTC.

The chain is built from TRBV6-6 and TRBJ1-1; 8 bases map to TRBD1. Germline CDR1 and CDR2: MNHNY and SVGAGI (reference sequence). The CDR3 is 13 amino acids. J was trimmed by 6 bases and V by 4 bases; bases with no gene match: 4. CDR3 residues: CASSSRGQAEAFF. The CDR3, as DNA: TGTGCCAGCAGTTCCCGGGGACAGGCTGAAGCTTTCTTT.

The table lists this clonotype with a count of one. It may be a read error: a sequence one base away is much more abundant. The chain combines TRBV5-6 with TRBJ1-2; no firm D call. Germline V gene sequence: CDR1 SGHDT, CDR2 YYEEEE. This CDR3 contains 15 residues. In DNA, the CDR3 is TGTGCCAGCAGCTCCTGGAGGGCAGAAAACTATGACTACACCTTC. Its protein product is CASSSWRAENYDYTF.

This clonotype appeared a few times. This chain connects TRBV15 to TRBJ2-7; D is possibly TRBD1 (5 bases). The V and J ends lost 5 bases and 2 bases respectively, with 19 bases between them. CDR1 and CDR2 from the germline V gene are LNHNV and YYDKDF (reference sequence). This CDR3 is 16 amino acids long. CDR3 bases: TGTGCCACCAGCCTGCGGCCGACAGAACCACCCTACGAGCAGTACTTC. As protein: CATSLRPTEPPYEQYF. Full variable domain (remainder filled in from reference TRBV15 and TRBJ2-7): DAMVIQNPRYQVTQFGKPVTLSCSQTLNHNVMYWYQQKSSQAPKLLFHYYDKDFNNEADTPDNFQSRRPNTSFCFLDIRSPGLGDTAMYLCATSLRPTEPPYEQYFGPGTRLTVT.

This clonotype was detected ten times or more. The genes are TRBV11-1 and TRBJ1-6, with 10 bases lining up with TRBD1. The trim removed 5 bases at V and 5 bases at J, leaving 12 bases unmatched. The CDR3 length is 18 residues. Germline V gives CDR1 SGHAT, CDR2 FQDESV (reference sequence). CDR3 DNA sequence: TGTGCCAGCAGCCCCCGGGACAGGGGAATTCGTGATAATTCACCCCTCCACTTT. Translated, it gives CASSPRDRGIRDNSPLHF.

Ten or more counts support this clonotype. V and J are TRBV9 and TRBJ2-7; D remains ambiguous. Per germline, CDR1 SGDLS and CDR2 YYNGEE. The CDR3 length is 14 residues. Trimming removed 0 bases from V and 1 base from J, with 8 bases in between. CDR3 bases: TGTGCCAGCAGCGTAGGTGTAGGATCCTACGAGCAGTACTTC. Amino acids: CASSVGVGSYEQYF.

In this sample, this clonotype turned up a few times. The chain joins TRBV27 to TRBJ2-2, with TRBD2 matching 10 bases. The length of the CDR3 is 15 residues. V was pared by 10 bases and J by 3 bases, with 8 bases of the junction left unmatched. CDR1 and CDR2 from the germline V gene are MNHEY and SMNVEV (reference sequence). The CDR3 region is CATLKRGGYTGELFF. In DNA, the CDR3 is TGTGCCACGCTAAAGCGGGGGGGTTACACCGGGGAGCTGTTTTTT.

Only a few counts were recorded for this clonotype. The rearrangement uses TRBV20-1 and TRBJ2-2; D remains unclear. The CDR3 runs 14 residues. The V end lost 6 bases, the J end lost 0 bases, and 11 bases lay between the germline ends. The germline V gene encodes CDR1 DFQATT and CDR2 SNEGSKA (reference sequence). The CDR3 bases are TGCAGTGCGGGCGCACCTGCGAACACCGGGGAGCTGTTTTTT. Translation: CSAGAPANTGELFF.

This clonotype was observed many times. The chain is built from TRBV7-2 and TRBJ1-4; D is ambiguous. Trimming pared 5 bases from V and 0 bases from J, leaving 13 bases between. Germline-derived CDR1 and CDR2 are SGHTA and FQGNSA. The CDR3 is 16 amino acids. CDR3 residues: CASSRDTLSTNEKLFF. In DNA, the CDR3 is TGTGCCAGCAGCCGAGACACTCTGTCAACTAATGAAAAACTGTTTTTT.

Ten or more counts support this clonotype. V is TRBV12-3 or TRBV12-4 and J is TRBJ2-1; 8 bases are shared with TRBD2. This CDR3 has 16 residues. V was pared by 4 bases and J by 10 bases, with 15 bases of the junction left unmatched. This CDR3 reads CASSYSGAGARREQFF. Written as DNA, the CDR3 is TGTGCCAGCAGTTACTCGGGAGCGGGGGCACGAAGGGAGCAGTTCTTC.

This clonotype was found many times. The genes are TRBV4-2 and TRBJ1-2, with 10 bases identical to TRBD1. The length of the CDR3 is 16 residues. With V trimmed by 3 bases and J by 7 bases, 11 bases remained unmatched. Germline values: CDR1 LGHNA, CDR2 YNFKEQ. CDR3 sequence reads: CASSQSGTGVDFGYTF. The CDR3 bases are TGTGCCAGCAGCCAGTCCGGGACAGGGGTGGATTTTGGCTACACCTTC.

This clonotype has ten or more counts. The rearrangement links TRBV7-9 to TRBJ1-6, with 7 bases fitting TRBD1. This CDR3 has 14 amino acids. Germline V gene lookup returns CDR1 SEHNR and CDR2 FQNEAQ (reference sequence). The V segment lost 1 base and the J segment 10 bases; nucleotides outside the gene matches: 4. In nucleotides, the CDR3 is TGTGCCAGCAGCTTAGGACAGGGAGAGTCACCCCTCCACTTT. This sequence encodes CASSLGQGESPLHF.